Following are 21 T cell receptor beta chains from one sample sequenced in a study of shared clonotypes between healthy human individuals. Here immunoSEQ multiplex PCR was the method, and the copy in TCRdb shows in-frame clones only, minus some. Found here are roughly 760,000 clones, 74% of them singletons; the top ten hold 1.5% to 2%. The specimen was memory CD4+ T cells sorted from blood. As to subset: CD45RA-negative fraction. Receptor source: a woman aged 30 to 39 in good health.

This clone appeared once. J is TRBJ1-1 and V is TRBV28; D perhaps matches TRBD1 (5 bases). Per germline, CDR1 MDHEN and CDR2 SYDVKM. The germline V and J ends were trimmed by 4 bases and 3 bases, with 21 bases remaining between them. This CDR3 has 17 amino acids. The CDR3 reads CASSSPEGWGGDTEAFF. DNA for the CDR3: TGTGCCAGCAGTTCCCCCGAGGGGTGGGGTGGGGACACTGAAGCTTTCTTT.

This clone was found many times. The CDR3 is CASSPGEGAIQETQYF. The CDR3 bases are TGCGCCAGCAGCCCCGGGGAGGGGGCGATTCAAGAGACCCAGTACTTC. V and J are TRBV5-1 and TRBJ2-5; possibly TRBD1 or TRBD2 for D (7 bases each). Deletions cut 4 bases from V and 2 bases from J, with 18 bases between. This CDR3 spans 16 amino acids. Germline V gene sequence: CDR1 SGHRS, CDR2 YFSETQ.

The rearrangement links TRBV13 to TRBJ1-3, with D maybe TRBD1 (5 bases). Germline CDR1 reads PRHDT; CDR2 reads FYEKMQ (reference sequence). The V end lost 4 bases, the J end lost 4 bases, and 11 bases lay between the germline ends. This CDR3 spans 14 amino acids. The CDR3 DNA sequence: TGTGCCAGCAGCTCTGCCCGGGGGGGAAACACCATATATTTT. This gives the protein CASSSARGGNTIYF.

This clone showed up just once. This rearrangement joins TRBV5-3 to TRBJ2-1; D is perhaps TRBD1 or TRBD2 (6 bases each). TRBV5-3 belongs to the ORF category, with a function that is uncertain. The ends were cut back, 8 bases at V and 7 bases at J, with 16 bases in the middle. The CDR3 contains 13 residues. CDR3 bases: TGTGCCAGCTGCCAAGGGGGGCAAAATGAGCAGTTCTTC. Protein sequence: CASCQGGQNEQFF.

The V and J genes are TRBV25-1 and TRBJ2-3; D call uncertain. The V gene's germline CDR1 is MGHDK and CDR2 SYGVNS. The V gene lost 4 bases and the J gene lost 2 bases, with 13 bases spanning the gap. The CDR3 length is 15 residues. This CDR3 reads CASSAATGPTDTQYF. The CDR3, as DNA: TGTGCCAGCAGTGCCGCTACGGGCCCCACAGATACGCAGTATTTT.

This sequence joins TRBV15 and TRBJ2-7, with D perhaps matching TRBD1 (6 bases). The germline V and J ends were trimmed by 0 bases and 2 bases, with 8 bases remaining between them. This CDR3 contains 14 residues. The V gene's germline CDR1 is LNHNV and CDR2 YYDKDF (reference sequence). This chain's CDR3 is CATSREKGAYEQYF. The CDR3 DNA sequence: TGTGCCACCAGCAGAGAAAAGGGGGCCTACGAGCAGTACTTC.

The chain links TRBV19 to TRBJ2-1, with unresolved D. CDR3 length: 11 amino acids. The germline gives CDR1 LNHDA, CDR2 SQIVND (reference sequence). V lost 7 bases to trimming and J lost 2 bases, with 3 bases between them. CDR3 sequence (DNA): TGTGCCAGTAAGACCTACAATGAGCAGTTCTTC. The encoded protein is CASKTYNEQFF.

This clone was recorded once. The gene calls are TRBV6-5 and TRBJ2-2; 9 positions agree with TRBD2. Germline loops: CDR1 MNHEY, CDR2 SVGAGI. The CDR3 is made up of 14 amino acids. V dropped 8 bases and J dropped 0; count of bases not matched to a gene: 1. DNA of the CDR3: TGTGCCAGCGCGGGAGGGCCGAACACCGGGGAGCTGTTTTTT. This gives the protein CASAGGPNTGELFF.

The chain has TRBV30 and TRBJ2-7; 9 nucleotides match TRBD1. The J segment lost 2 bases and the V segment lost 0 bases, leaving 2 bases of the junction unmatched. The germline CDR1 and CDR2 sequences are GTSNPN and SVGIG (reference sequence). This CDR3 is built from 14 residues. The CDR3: CAWSVGQGTYEQYF. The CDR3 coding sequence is TGTGCCTGGAGTGTGGGACAGGGAACCTACGAGCAGTACTTC.

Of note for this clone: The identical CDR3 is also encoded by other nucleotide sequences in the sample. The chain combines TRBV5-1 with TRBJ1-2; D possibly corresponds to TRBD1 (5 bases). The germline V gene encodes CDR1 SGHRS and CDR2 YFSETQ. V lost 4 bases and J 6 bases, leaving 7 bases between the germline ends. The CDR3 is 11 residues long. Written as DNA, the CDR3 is TGCGCCAGCAGCCCGGGGGATGGCTACACCTTC. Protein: CASSPGDGYTF.

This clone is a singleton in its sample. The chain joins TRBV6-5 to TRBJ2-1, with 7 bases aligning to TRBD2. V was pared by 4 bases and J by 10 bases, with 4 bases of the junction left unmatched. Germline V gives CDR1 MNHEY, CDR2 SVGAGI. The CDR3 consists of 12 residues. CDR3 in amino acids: CASSLGGGEQFF. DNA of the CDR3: TGTGCCAGCAGTTTGGGGGGGGGAGAGCAGTTCTTC.

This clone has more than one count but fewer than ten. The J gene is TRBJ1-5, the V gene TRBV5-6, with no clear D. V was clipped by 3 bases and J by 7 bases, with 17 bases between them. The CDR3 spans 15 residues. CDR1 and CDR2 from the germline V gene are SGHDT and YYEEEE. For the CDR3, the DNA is TGTGCCAGCAGCTGCCCACCGCTGGAGGGACAGCCCCAGCATTTT. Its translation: CASSCPPLEGQPQHF.

This CDR3 is CASAQGAYEQYF. CDR3 bases: TGTGCCAGCGCACAGGGGGCGTACGAGCAGTACTTC. The chain uses TRBV7-2 and TRBJ2-7, with 9 bases that match TRBD1. The CDR3 covers 12 residues. Looked up from germline, CDR1 is SGHTA and CDR2 is FQGNSA. V shed 8 bases and J 4 bases; nucleotides not matched to a gene: 3.

The CDR3 here is CASTNRGHIQYF. Written as DNA, the CDR3 is TGTGCCAGTACCAACAGGGGGCACATTCAGTACTTC. This sequence joins TRBV19 and TRBJ2-4; 9 bases are a match to TRBD1. The CDR3 consists of 12 residues. In germline, CDR1 is LNHDA, CDR2 SQIVND (reference sequence). V dropped 7 bases and J dropped 8; count of bases not matched to a gene: 3.

CDR3 in amino acids: CASRQGVFTEAFF. DNA for the CDR3: TGTGCCAGCAGACAGGGGGTTTTCACTGAAGCTTTCTTT. The chain employs TRBV28 and TRBJ1-1; TRBD1 matches 8 bases. J lost 4 bases, V lost 6 bases, and 4 bases had no gene match. Germline V gene lookup returns CDR1 MDHEN and CDR2 SYDVKM. This CDR3 contains 13 residues.

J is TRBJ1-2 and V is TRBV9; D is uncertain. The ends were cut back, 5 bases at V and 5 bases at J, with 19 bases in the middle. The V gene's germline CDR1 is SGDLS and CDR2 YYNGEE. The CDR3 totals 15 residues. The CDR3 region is CASSASYARLYGYTF. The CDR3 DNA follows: TGTGCCAGCAGTGCCTCTTACGCCCGACTTTATGGCTACACCTTC.

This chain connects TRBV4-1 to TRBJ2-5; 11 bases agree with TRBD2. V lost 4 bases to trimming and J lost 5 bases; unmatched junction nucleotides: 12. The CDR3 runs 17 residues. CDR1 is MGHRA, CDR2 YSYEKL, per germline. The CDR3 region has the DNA TGCGCCAGCAGCCGGGCGGGTAGCGGGAGGGAGGGGGAGACCCAGTACTTC. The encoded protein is CASSRAGSGREGETQYF.

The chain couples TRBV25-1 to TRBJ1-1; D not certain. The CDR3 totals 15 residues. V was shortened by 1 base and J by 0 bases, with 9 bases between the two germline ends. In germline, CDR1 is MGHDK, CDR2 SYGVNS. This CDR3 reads CASSEFTAMNTEAFF. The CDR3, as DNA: TGTGCCAGCAGTGAATTCACAGCCATGAACACTGAAGCTTTCTTT.

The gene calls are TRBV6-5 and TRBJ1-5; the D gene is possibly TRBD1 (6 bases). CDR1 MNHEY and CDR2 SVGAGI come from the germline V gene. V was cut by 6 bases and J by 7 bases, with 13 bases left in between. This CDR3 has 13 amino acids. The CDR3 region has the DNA TGTGCCAGCAGCGCTCACAGGGCCCAGCCCCAGCATTTT. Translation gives CASSAHRAQPQHF.

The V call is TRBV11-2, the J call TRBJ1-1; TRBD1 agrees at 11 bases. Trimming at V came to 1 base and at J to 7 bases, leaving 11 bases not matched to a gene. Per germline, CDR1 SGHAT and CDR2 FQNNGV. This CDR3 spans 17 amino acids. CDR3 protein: CASSLAQWRTGGDEAFF. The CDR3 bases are TGTGCCAGCAGCTTAGCCCAATGGAGGACAGGGGGCGATGAAGCTTTCTTT.

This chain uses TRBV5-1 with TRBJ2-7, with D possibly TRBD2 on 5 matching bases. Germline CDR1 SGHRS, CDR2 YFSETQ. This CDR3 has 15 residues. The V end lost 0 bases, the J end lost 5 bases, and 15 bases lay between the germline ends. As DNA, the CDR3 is TGCGCCAGCAGCTTGGGCGAAAAGGAGGTCGACGAGCAGTACTTC. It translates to CASSLGEKEVDEQYF. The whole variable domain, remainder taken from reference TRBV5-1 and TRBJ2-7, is KAGVTQTPRYLIKTRGQQVTLSCSPISGHRSVSWYQQTPGQGLQFLFEYFSETQRNKGNFPGRFSGRQFSNSRSEMNVSTLELGDSALYLCASSLGEKEVDEQYFGPGTRLTVT.